The present T cell receptor (beta chain) was sequenced within a study of shared clonotypes between healthy human individuals. Study conclusions and caveats: Since donors were few, the genetic and exposure-history diversity represented was limited.

With respect to this clone: Its antigen remains unidentified.

CDR1 SGHNT and CDR2 YYREEE come from the germline V gene (reference sequence). The CDR3 loop spans 15 amino acids. J was trimmed by 7 bases and V by 3 bases; bases with no gene match: 6. Sequencing used immunoSEQ multiplex PCR; TCRdb keeps in-frame clones, though not all of them. The data hold roughly 1,500,000 clones, with 98% to 99% observed a single time. This sequence originates from a man aged 25 to 40 in good health. J is TRBJ2-2 and V is TRBV5-4, with 10 bases identical to TRBD1. Material: naive CD4+ T cells sorted from blood. Sample subset: CD45RA+ positively selected. DNA of the CDR3: TGTGCCAGCAGCTCCGGGACAGGGGTTAGCGGGGAGCTGTTTTTT. It translates to CASSSGTGVSGELFF. Variable domain in full (rest from reference TRBV5-4 and TRBJ2-2): ETGVTQSPTHLIKTRGQQVTLRCSSQSGHNTVSWYQQALGQGPQFIFQYYREEENGRGNFPPRFSGLQFPNYSSELNVNALELDDSALYLCASSSGTGVSGELFFGEGSRLTVL.